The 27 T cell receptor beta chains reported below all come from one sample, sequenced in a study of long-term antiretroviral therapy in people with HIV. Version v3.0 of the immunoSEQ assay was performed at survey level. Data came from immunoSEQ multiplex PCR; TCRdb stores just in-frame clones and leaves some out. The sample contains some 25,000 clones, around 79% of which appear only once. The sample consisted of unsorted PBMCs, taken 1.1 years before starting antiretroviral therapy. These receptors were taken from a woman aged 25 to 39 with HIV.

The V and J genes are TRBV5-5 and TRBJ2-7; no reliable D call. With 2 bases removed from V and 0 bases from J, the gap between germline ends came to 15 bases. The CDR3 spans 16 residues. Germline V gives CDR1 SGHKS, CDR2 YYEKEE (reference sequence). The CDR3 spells CASSFDGRPNSYEQYV. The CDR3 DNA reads TGTGCCAGCAGCTTTGATGGACGCCCGAACTCCTACGAGCAGTACGTC.

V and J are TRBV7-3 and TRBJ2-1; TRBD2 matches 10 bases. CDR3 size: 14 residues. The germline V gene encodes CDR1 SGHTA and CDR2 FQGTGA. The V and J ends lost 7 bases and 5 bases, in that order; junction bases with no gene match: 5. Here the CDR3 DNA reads TGTGCCAGCACGAAGCGGGGGGGGGACAATGAGCAGTTCTTC. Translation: CASTKRGGDNEQFF.

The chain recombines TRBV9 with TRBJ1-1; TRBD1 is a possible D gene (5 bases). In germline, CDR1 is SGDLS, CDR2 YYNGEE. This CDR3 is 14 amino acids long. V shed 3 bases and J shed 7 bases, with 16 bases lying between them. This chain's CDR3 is CASSAQGRGYEAFF. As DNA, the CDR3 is TGTGCCAGCAGCGCGCAGGGAAGGGGATATGAAGCTTTCTTT.

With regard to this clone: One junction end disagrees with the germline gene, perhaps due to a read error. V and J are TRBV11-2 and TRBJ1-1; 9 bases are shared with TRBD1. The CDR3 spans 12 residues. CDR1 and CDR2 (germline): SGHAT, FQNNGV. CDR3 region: CASSLDRGEAFF. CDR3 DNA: TGTGCCAGCAGCCTAGACAGGGGGGAAGCTTTCTTT.

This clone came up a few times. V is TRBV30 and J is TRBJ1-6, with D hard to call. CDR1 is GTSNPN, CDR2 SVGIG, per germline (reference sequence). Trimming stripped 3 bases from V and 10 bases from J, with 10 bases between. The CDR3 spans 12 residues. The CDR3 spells CAWRDGVSPLHF. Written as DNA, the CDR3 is TGTGCCTGGAGGGACGGGGTGTCACCCCTCCACTTT. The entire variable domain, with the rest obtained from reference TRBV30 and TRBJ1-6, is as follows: SQTIHQWPATLVQPVGSPLSLECTVEGTSNPNLYWYRQAAGRGLQLLFYSVGIGQISSEVPQNLSASRPQDRQFILSSKKLLLSDSGFYLCAWRDGVSPLHFGNGTRLTVT.

CDR3: CASSLFGDQPQHF. The CDR3 nucleotides read TGTGCCAGCAGTTTATTTGGAGACCAGCCCCAGCATTTT. The chain recombines TRBV28 with TRBJ1-5; D gene ambiguous. V shed 1 base and J shed 7 bases, with 8 bases lying between them. Per the germline V gene, CDR1 is MDHEN and CDR2 is SYDVKM. This CDR3 contains 13 residues. Looking up the rest from reference TRBV28 and TRBJ1-5 gives the full variable domain: DVKVTQSSRYLVKRTGEKVFLECVQDMDHENMFWYRQDPGLGLRLIYFSYDVKMKEKGDIPEGYSVSREKKERFSLILESASTNQTSMYLCASSLFGDQPQHFGDGTRLSIL.

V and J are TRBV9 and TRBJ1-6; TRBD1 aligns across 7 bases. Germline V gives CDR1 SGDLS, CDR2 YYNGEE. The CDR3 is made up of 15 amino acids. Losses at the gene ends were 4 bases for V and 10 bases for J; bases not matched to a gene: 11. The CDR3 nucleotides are TGTGCCAGCAGCCAGACAGGGAGTCTGTACTCACCCCTCCACTTT. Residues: CASSQTGSLYSPLHF.

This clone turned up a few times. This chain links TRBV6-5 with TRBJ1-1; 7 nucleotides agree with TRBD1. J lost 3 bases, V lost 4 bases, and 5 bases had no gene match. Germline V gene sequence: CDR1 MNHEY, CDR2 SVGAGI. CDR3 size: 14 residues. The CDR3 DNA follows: TGTGCCAGCAGTTTCCGGACAGGTGACACTGAAGCTTTCTTT. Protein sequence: CASSFRTGDTEAFF.

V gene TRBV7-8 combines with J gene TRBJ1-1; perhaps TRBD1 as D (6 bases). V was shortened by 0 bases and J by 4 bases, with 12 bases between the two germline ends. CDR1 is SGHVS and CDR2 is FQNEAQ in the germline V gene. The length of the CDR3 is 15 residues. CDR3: CASSLARPRGTEAFF. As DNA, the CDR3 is TGTGCCAGCAGCTTAGCGCGGCCCAGGGGCACTGAAGCTTTCTTT.

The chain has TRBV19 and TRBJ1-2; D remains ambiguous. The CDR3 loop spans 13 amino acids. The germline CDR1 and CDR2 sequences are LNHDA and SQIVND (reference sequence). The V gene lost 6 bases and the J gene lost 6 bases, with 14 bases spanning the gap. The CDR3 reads CASRRTGAHGYTF. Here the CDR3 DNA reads TGTGCCAGTAGGCGAACCGGTGCCCATGGCTACACCTTC.

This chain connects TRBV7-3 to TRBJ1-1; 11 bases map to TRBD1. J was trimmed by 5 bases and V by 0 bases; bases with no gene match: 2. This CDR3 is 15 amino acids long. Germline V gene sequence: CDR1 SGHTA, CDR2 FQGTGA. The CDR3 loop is CASSLTGQGATEAFF. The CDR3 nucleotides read TGTGCCAGCAGCTTAACCGGACAGGGGGCTACTGAAGCTTTCTTT.

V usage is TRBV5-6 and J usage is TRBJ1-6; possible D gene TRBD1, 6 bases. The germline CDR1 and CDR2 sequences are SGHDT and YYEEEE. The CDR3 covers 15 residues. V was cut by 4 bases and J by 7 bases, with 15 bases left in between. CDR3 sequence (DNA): TGTGCCAGCAGCGGGGGGCGAGGTTGGAATTCACCCCTCCACTTT. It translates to CASSGGRGWNSPLHF.

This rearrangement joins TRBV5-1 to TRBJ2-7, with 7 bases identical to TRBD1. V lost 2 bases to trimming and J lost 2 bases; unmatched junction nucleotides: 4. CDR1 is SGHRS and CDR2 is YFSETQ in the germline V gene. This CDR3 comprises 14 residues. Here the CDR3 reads CASSLGTVAYEQYF. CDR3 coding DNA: TGCGCCAGCAGCTTAGGGACAGTCGCCTACGAGCAGTACTTC. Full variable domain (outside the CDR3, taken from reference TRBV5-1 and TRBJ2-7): KAGVTQTPRYLIKTRGQQVTLSCSPISGHRSVSWYQQTPGQGLQFLFEYFSETQRNKGNFPGRFSGRQFSNSRSEMNVSTLELGDSALYLCASSLGTVAYEQYFGPGTRLTVT.

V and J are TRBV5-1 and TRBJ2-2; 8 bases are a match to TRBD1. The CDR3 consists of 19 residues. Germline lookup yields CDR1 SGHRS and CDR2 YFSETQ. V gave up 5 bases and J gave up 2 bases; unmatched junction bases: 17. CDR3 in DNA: TGCGCCAGCAGGGTCGGACAGGGAAGCTTTCTAAAAAACACCGGGGAGCTGTTTTTT. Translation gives CASRVGQGSFLKNTGELFF.

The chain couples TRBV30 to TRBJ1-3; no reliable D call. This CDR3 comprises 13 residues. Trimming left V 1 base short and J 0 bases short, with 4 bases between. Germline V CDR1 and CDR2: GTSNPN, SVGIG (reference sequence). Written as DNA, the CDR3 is TGTGCCTGGAGTGACTACTCTGGAAACACCATATATTTT. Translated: CAWSDYSGNTIYF.

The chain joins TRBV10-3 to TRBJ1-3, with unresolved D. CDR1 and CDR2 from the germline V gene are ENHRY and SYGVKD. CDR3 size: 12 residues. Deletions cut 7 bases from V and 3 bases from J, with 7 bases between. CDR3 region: CAIKDRGNTIYF. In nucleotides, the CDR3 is TGTGCCATCAAGGACCGTGGAAACACCATATATTTT.

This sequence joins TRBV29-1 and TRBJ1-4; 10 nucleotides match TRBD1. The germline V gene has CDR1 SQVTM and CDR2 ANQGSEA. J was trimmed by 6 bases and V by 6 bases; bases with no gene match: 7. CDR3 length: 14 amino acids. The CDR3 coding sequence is TGCAGCGTCTTAAGCGGGACAGGGGATGAAAAACTGTTTTTT. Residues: CSVLSGTGDEKLFF. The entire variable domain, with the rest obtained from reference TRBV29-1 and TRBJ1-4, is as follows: SAVISQKPSRDICQRGTSLTIQCQVDSQVTMMFWYRQQPGQSLTLIATANQGSEATYESGFVIDKFPISRPNLTFSTLTVSNMSPEDSSIYLCSVLSGTGDEKLFFGSGTQLSVL.

The CDR3 sequence is CASFGTGGEGSGNTIYF. CDR3 sequence (DNA): TGTGCCAGCTTCGGGACAGGGGGCGAGGGGTCTGGAAACACCATATATTTT. J is TRBJ1-3 and V is TRBV14; 12 bases line up with TRBD1. CDR3 length equals 17 residues. Trimming removed 8 bases from V and 1 base from J; junction bases left unmatched: 9. CDR1 SGHDN and CDR2 FVKESK come from the germline V gene.

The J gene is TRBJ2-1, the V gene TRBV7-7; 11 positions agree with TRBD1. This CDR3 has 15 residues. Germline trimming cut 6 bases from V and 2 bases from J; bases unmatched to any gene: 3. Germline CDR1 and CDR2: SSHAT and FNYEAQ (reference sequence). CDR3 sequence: CASSLDRGPYNEQFF. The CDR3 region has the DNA TGTGCCAGCAGTCTGGACAGGGGGCCCTACAATGAGCAGTTCTTC.

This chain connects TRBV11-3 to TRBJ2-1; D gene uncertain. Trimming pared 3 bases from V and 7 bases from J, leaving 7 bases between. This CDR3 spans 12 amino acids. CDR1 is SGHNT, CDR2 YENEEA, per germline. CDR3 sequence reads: CASSFLGNEQFF. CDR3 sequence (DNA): TGTGCCAGCAGCTTCCTGGGGAATGAGCAGTTCTTC.

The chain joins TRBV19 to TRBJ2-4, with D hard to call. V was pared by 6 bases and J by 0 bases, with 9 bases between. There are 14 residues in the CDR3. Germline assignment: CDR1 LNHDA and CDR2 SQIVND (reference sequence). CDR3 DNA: TGTGCCAGTAGGCAAACTCTAGCCAAAAACATTCAGTACTTC. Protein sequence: CASRQTLAKNIQYF.

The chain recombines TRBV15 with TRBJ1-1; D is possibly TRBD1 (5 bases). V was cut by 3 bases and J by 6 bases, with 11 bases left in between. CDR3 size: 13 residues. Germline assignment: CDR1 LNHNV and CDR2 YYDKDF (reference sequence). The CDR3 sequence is CATSSYRYSEAFF. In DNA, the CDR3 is TGTGCCACCAGCAGCTACAGGTACTCTGAAGCTTTCTTT.

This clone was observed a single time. This chain's CDR3 is CASSIMQGEAETQYF. CDR3 nucleotides: TGTGCCAGCAGTATAATGCAGGGAGAAGCAGAGACCCAGTACTTC. The V and J genes are TRBV7-9 and TRBJ2-5; D may correspond to TRBD1 or TRBD2 (5 bases each). Germline values: CDR1 SEHNR, CDR2 FQNEAQ (reference sequence). The CDR3 totals 15 residues. Trimming removed 6 bases at V and 4 bases at J, with 18 bases between.

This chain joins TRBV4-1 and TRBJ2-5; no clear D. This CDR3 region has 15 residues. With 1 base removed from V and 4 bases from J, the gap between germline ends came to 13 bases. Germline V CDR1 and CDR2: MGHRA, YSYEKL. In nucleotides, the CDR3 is TGCGCCAGCAGCCAAGTTGGACGGGTGGGAGAGACCCAGTACTTC. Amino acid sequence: CASSQVGRVGETQYF.

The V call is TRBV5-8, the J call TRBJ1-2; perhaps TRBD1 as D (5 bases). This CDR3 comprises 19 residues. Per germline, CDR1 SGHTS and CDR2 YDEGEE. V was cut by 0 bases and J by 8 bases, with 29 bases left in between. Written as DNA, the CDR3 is TGTGCCAGCAGCTTGGTTGGGGACGTTTGGGGTAACCCATTAGGCGGCTACACCTTC. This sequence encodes CASSLVGDVWGNPLGGYTF.

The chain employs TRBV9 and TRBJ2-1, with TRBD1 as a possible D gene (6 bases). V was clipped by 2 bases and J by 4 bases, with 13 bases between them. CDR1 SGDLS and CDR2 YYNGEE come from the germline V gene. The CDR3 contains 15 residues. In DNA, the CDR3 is TGTGCCAGCAGCGTTAGGGGGTCTTGGTACAATGAGCAGTTCTTC. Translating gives CASSVRGSWYNEQFF. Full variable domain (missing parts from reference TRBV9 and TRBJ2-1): DSGVTQTPKHLITATGQRVTLRCSPRSGDLSVYWYQQSLDQGLQFLIQYYNGEERAKGNILERFSAQQFPDLHSELNLSSLELGDSALYFCASSVRGSWYNEQFFGPGTRLTVL.

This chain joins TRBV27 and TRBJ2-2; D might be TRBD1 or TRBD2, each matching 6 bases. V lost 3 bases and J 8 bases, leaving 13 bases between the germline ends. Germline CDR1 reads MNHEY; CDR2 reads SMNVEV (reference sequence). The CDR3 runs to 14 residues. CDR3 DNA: TGTGCCAGCAGTTTGAGACTAGGGGGTGGGGAGCTGTTTTTT. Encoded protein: CASSLRLGGGELFF.